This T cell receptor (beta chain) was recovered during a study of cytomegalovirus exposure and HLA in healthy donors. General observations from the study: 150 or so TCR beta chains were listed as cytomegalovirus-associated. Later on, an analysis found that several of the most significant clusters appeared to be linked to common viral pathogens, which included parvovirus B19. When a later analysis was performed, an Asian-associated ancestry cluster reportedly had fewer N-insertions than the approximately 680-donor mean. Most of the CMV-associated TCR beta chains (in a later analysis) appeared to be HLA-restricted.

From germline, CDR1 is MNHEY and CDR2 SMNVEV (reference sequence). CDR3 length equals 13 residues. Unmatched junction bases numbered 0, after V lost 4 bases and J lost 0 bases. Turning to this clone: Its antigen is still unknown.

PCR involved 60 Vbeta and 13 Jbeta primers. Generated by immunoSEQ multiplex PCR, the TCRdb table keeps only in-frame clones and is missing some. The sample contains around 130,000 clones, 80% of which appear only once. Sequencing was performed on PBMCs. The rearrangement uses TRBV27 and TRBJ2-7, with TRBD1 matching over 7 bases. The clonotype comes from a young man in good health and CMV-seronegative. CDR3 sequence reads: CASSYRGSYEQYF. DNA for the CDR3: TGTGCCAGCAGTTACAGGGGCTCCTACGAGCAGTACTTC.